This TCR beta chain is from a study of cytomegalovirus exposure and HLA in healthy donors. Notes on the study in general: Prediction of most subjects' HLA-A and HLA-B alleles by TCR beta sequences was reportedly accurate. Only CMV serostatus was available as immune exposure information.

A word on this clone: What it recognizes is unknown.

This CDR3 spans 15 amino acids. CDR1 is SQVTM and CDR2 is ANQGSEA in the germline V gene. V trimming: 3 bases; J trimming: 7 bases; junction bases outside the gene matches: 9. A multiplex PCR was run with 60 Vbeta primers and 13 Jbeta primers. Here immunoSEQ multiplex PCR was the method, and the copy in TCRdb shows in-frame clones only, minus some. The sample holds over 150,000 clones; around four fifths are singletons and the top ten take approximately 2%. The sequence came from a woman under 30 in good health and CMV-seronegative. V is TRBV29-1 and J is TRBJ2-1, with 10 bases that match TRBD2. Sequenced sample: PBMCs. CDR3 sequence (DNA): TGCAGCGTTGACCTAGCGGGAGCTCCGGGGAATGAGCAGTTCTTC. It encodes CSVDLAGAPGNEQFF.